This T cell receptor (beta chain) derives from a study of OX40 agonist ivuxolimab in advanced cancers. Per the germline V gene, CDR1 is SGHKS and CDR2 is YYEKEE (reference sequence). V dropped 2 bases and J dropped 6 bases, with 16 bases sitting between them. There are 15 residues in the CDR3. Generated by immunoSEQ multiplex PCR, the TCRdb table keeps only in-frame clones and is missing some. This table has around 60,000 clones, 91% appearing once. The receptor was isolated from an adult with an advanced solid tumor such as melanoma, head and neck, liver or kidney cancer. V and J are TRBV5-5 and TRBJ2-3; D gene ambiguous. The sample was CD4+ or CD8+ T cells sorted from blood, taken in a trial of the OX40 agonist ivuxolimab. The CDR3 is CASSLGVVSGDTQYF. The CDR3 nucleotides read TGTGCCAGCAGCTTAGGAGTAGTGTCGGGCGATACGCAGTATTTT.